The 20 T cell receptor beta chains presented below share a single source sample, sequenced in a study of PD-1 blockade in classical Hodgkin lymphoma. Assay used: immunoSEQ multiplex PCR; TCRdb lists only in-frame clones, some missing. Of 25,000 to 35,000 clones in the sample, 70% to 75% were seen once. Every patient was affected by relapse after autologous stem cell transplantation, while exposure to brentuximab vedotin was not uniform. The sample consisted of peripheral blood mononuclear cells (PBMCs), taken before the second cycle of nivolumab. These receptors originate from a human donor with classical Hodgkin lymphoma.

The chain links TRBV7-9 to TRBJ1-1, with unresolved D. The CDR3 is made up of 12 amino acids. V was trimmed by 8 bases and J by 3 bases, leaving 10 bases between them. Germline CDR1 is SEHNR and CDR2 is FQNEAQ (reference sequence). The CDR3 loop is CASGGVDTEAFF. DNA of the CDR3: TGTGCCAGCGGCGGGGTGGACACTGAAGCTTTCTTT.

A note on this clone: This may come from a read error, since a much larger clone is one base off. Other DNA sequences of this sample code for an identical CDR3. The CDR3 here is CASSLGAGGNQPQHF. CDR3 DNA sequence: TGTGCCAGCAGCTTAGGGGCGGGGGGCAATCAGCCCCAGCATTTT. The rearrangement joins TRBV7-9 to TRBJ1-5; TRBD1 is a possible D gene (5 bases). V shed 1 base and J shed 2 bases, with 9 bases lying between them. The CDR3 is made up of 15 amino acids. Germline CDR1 reads SEHNR; CDR2 reads FQNEAQ (reference sequence).

A single count supports this clone. V usage is TRBV9 and J usage is TRBJ2-3, with 9 bases lining up with TRBD2. The trim removed 2 bases at V and 0 bases at J, leaving 13 bases unmatched. Germline-derived CDR1 and CDR2 are SGDLS and YYNGEE. This CDR3 has 19 residues. In DNA, the CDR3 is TGTGCCAGCAGCGTGGGCCCTCTGCGGGGGGGAATAAGCACAGATACGCAGTATTTT. Protein product: CASSVGPLRGGISTDTQYF.

This chain links TRBV27 with TRBJ2-5; the match to TRBD1 covers 7 bases. This CDR3 has 14 residues. The germline V gene encodes CDR1 MNHEY and CDR2 SMNVEV (reference sequence). Trimming at V came to 4 bases and at J to 0 bases, leaving 2 bases not matched to a gene. The CDR3 loop is CASSYDRDQETQYF. As DNA, the CDR3 is TGTGCCAGCAGTTACGACAGGGACCAAGAGACCCAGTACTTC.

This chain uses TRBV4-2 with TRBJ1-5; D is possibly TRBD1 (5 bases). CDR3 length: 16 amino acids. Germline V gene lookup returns CDR1 LGHNA and CDR2 YNFKEQ. Trimming left V 2 bases short and J 3 bases short, with 14 bases between. DNA for the CDR3: TGTGCCAGCAGCCAACAGGGTGTTATCCCCAATCAGCCCCAGCATTTT. Amino acids: CASSQQGVIPNQPQHF.

The chain has TRBV12-5 and TRBJ2-1; no firm D call. V shed 6 bases and J shed 0 bases, with 6 bases lying between them. CDR3 length: 13 amino acids. From germline, CDR1 is LGHNT and CDR2 FRNRAP. CDR3 loop: CASGASSYNEQFF. For the CDR3, the DNA is TGTGCTAGTGGAGCTAGCTCCTACAATGAGCAGTTCTTC.

The chain joins TRBV9 to TRBJ2-7, with D tentatively TRBD2 (6 bases). Trimming removed 0 bases from V and 6 bases from J, with 13 bases in between. The germline CDR1 and CDR2 sequences are SGDLS and YYNGEE. The CDR3 is made up of 14 amino acids. The CDR3 protein is CASSVAGGVGEQYF. In DNA form, the CDR3 reads TGTGCCAGCAGCGTAGCTGGCGGGGTGGGCGAGCAGTACTTC.

This sequence joins TRBV4-1 and TRBJ2-1; TRBD1 might be the D (6 bases). Germline values: CDR1 MGHRA, CDR2 YSYEKL. Trimming left V 6 bases short and J 4 bases short, with 22 bases between. The CDR3 has 17 residues. The CDR3 coding sequence is TGCGCCAGCAGTCTTATTTCCGGGACACTAACTTACAATGAGCAGTTCTTC. Translating gives CASSLISGTLTYNEQFF.

The rearrangement links TRBV27 to TRBJ2-1; TRBD1 matches at 10 bases. From germline, CDR1 is MNHEY and CDR2 SMNVEV (reference sequence). Trimming removed 3 bases from V and 9 bases from J; junction bases left unmatched: 11. This CDR3 spans 16 amino acids. The CDR3, as DNA: TGTGCCAGCAGTTTGTTGTTGAGACAGGGGGCGGGTGAGCAGTTCTTC. It yields the protein CASSLLLRQGAGEQFF.

This chain links TRBV7-2 with TRBJ2-3; 9 nucleotides match TRBD2. Losses at the gene ends were 5 bases for V and 1 base for J; bases not matched to a gene: 7. The CDR3 loop spans 16 amino acids. Germline assignment: CDR1 SGHTA and CDR2 FQGNSA. The CDR3 region has the DNA TGTGCCAGCAGCCCCCAAGCGGGGGGTGGCACAGATACGCAGTATTTT. This codes for CASSPQAGGGTDTQYF.

The chain uses TRBV5-4 and TRBJ2-1; 12 bases fit TRBD2. The J segment lost 5 bases and the V segment lost 4 bases, leaving 7 bases of the junction unmatched. The CDR3 loop spans 16 amino acids. From germline, CDR1 is SGHNT and CDR2 YYREEE (reference sequence). The CDR3 loop is CASSQTSGRYNNEQFF. The CDR3 nucleotides read TGTGCCAGCAGCCAGACTAGCGGGAGATATAACAATGAGCAGTTCTTC.

This sequence joins TRBV12-5 and TRBJ1-1; 9 bases match TRBD1. This CDR3 has 15 residues. The germline CDR1 and CDR2 sequences are LGHNT and FRNRAP. Trimming removed 1 base from V and 4 bases from J; junction bases left unmatched: 4. DNA for the CDR3: TGTGCTAGTGGTTTGGGACCGGGACAGGGCACTGAAGCTTTCTTT. Translating it yields CASGLGPGQGTEAFF.

This clone was observed a few times. The chain is built from TRBV6-5 and TRBJ1-6; possibly TRBD1 for D (6 bases). This CDR3 contains 15 residues. Germline V gene lookup returns CDR1 MNHEY and CDR2 SVGAGI. The V gene lost 6 bases and the J gene lost 5 bases, with 14 bases spanning the gap. The CDR3 DNA follows: TGTGCCAGCAGCAACAGGGAGTCCAATAATTCACCCCTCCACTTT. Protein: CASSNRESNNSPLHF.

The chain is built from TRBV4-3 and TRBJ2-2; D might be TRBD1 (8 bases). The V and J ends lost 4 bases and 5 bases respectively, with 14 bases between them. The CDR3 consists of 15 residues. Per the germline V gene, CDR1 is LGHNA and CDR2 is YSLEER. For the CDR3, the DNA is TGCGCCAGCAGCCCCTACAGGGGGGGAACCGGGGAGCTGTTTTTT. Translation gives CASSPYRGGTGELFF.

The V and J genes are TRBV28 and TRBJ1-5, with D maybe TRBD1 (6 bases). Germline V lookup: CDR1 MDHEN, CDR2 SYDVKM. The CDR3 is 14 residues long. With 8 bases removed from V and 4 bases from J, the gap between germline ends came to 15 bases. The CDR3 region has the DNA TGTGCCAGCTCCAGTGGGGGCTTTAATCAGCCCCAGCATTTT. Translation gives CASSSGGFNQPQHF.

This sequence joins TRBV28 and TRBJ1-6; possibly TRBD1 for D (6 bases). This CDR3 comprises 15 residues. The germline CDR1 and CDR2 sequences are MDHEN and SYDVKM. Between the trimmed V and J ends, which lost 3 bases and 7 bases, there was a span of 13 bases. CDR3 residues: CASSFTRGINSPLHF. Written as DNA, the CDR3 is TGTGCCAGCAGTTTTACCAGGGGAATCAATTCACCCCTCCACTTT. Together with reference TRBV28 and TRBJ1-6, the CDR3 gives the full variable domain: DVKVTQSSRYLVKRTGEKVFLECVQDMDHENMFWYRQDPGLGLRLIYFSYDVKMKEKGDIPEGYSVSREKKERFSLILESASTNQTSMYLCASSFTRGINSPLHFGNGTRLTVT.

This clone has more than one count but fewer than ten. The same CDR3 arises from other DNA sequences in this sample as well. The genes are TRBV11-2 and TRBJ2-7; TRBD1 aligns across 7 bases. In germline, CDR1 is SGHAT, CDR2 FQNNGV. After removal of 6 bases from V and 1 base from J, the junction contained 21 bases not matched to a gene. The CDR3 is 19 residues long. The CDR3 sequence is CASRNPWGLIQGQSYEQYF. The CDR3 bases are TGTGCCAGCAGGAACCCCTGGGGCCTTATACAGGGGCAGTCCTACGAGCAGTACTTC. Full variable domain (remainder filled in from reference TRBV11-2 and TRBJ2-7): EAGVAQSPRYKIIEKRQSVAFWCNPISGHATLYWYQQILGQGPKLLIQFQNNGVVDDSQLPKDRFSAERLKGVDSTLKIQPAKLEDSAVYLCASRNPWGLIQGQSYEQYFGPGTRLTVT.

V is TRBV10-3 and J is TRBJ1-1; 9 positions match TRBD1. Unmatched junction bases numbered 8, after V lost 7 bases and J lost 5 bases. This CDR3 is built from 14 residues. The V gene's germline CDR1 is ENHRY and CDR2 SYGVKD. CDR3 region: CAITKQGAGTEAFF. As DNA, the CDR3 is TGTGCCATCACCAAACAGGGGGCAGGGACTGAAGCTTTCTTT.

This chain links TRBV10-3 with TRBJ1-1, with a tentative D call TRBD1 (6 bases). CDR1 is ENHRY and CDR2 is SYGVKD in the germline V gene. This CDR3 has 14 residues. V gave up 4 bases and J gave up 1 base, with 10 bases separating them. CDR3 nucleotide sequence: TGTGCCATCAGTGCACAGGGTCAGAACACTGAAGCTTTCTTT. It codes for CAISAQGQNTEAFF.

This clone was counted only a few times. The chain joins TRBV28 to TRBJ2-1; 10 bases are shared with TRBD1. V lost 7 bases, J lost 7 bases, and 7 bases stayed unmatched. The CDR3 contains 14 residues. CDR1 and CDR2 (germline): MDHEN, SYDVKM. The CDR3 DNA reads TGTGCCAGCAAGACAGGGGGCGCTCAGAATGAGCAGTTCTTC. It is translated as CASKTGGAQNEQFF.